This TCR beta chain is drawn from a study of blood T cell repertoires in COVID-19. Germline assignment: CDR1 DFQATT and CDR2 SNEGSKA (reference sequence). Between the trimmed V and J ends, which lost 3 bases and 3 bases, there was a span of 8 bases. The CDR3 is 12 amino acids. Assay used: immunoSEQ multiplex PCR; TCRdb lists only in-frame clones, some missing. The table lists 100,000 or so clones, about 88% of them singletons. This rearrangement joins TRBV20-1 to TRBJ2-5; D unclear. Sequencing was carried out using peripheral blood. The receptor's source is a woman aged 60-70 years with acute or convalescent COVID-19. CDR3 in amino acids: CSASYREETQYF. CDR3 coding DNA: TGCAGTGCTAGTTACCGGGAAGAGACCCAGTACTTC.